The T cell receptor beta chain described here comes from a study of cytomegalovirus exposure and HLA in healthy donors. Study results and caveats: Judged likely to be a sequencing artifact was a cluster of highly shared sequence variants. Cytomegalovirus-associated TCR beta chains were listed, numbering 150 to 200. Diagnosis of cytomegalovirus status made by the classifier reportedly showed high specificity and sensitivity.

PCR amplification relied on 60 Vbeta primers (plus 13 Jbeta primers). Profiled with immunoSEQ multiplex PCR; TCRdb holds only in-frame clones, not every one. The profile covers fewer than 150,000 clones, with 70% to 80% appearing a single time and 5% to 8% taken by the ten largest. For this clone: Its antigen remains unidentified.

The CDR3 is 15 residues long. Looked up from germline, CDR1 is MNHEY and CDR2 is SMNVEV (reference sequence). The germline V and J ends were trimmed by 6 bases and 3 bases, with 14 bases remaining between them. This sequence originates from a woman between 40 and 50 years old in good health and CMV-seropositive. The V gene is TRBV27, the J gene TRBJ2-2; D possibly corresponds to TRBD2 (5 bases). Input material: PBMCs. The CDR3 DNA reads TGTGCCAGCAGGAGGGCGTCTATAGACACCGGGGAGCTGTTTTTT. This codes for CASRRASIDTGELFF.